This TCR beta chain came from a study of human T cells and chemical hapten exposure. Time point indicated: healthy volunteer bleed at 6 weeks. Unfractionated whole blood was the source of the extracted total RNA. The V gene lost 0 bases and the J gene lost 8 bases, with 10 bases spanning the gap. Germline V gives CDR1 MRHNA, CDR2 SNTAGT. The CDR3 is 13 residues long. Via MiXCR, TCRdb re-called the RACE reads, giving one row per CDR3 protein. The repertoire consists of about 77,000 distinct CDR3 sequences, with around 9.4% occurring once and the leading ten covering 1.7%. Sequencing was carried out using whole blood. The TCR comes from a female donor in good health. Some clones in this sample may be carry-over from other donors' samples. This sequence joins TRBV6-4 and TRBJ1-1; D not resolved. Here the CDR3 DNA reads TGTGCCAGCAGTGACTCAGCCGGGAGCGAAGCTTTCTTT. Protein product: CASSDSAGSEAFF.